This is a list of T cell receptor beta chains from one sample in a study of T cell changes during pregnancy in multiple sclerosis. Method: immunoSEQ multiplex PCR; TCRdb's copy keeps in-frame clones and lacks some. Of approximately 20,000 clones listed, around 90% are singletons. The sample in question was CD8+ T cells from peripheral blood mononuclear cells, obtained in the second trimester of pregnancy. The receptors originated from a female donor in good health, enrolled as a control in a pregnancy study. The CDR3 runs from the conserved cysteine through the conserved F or W. The listing skips clone size in some rows; elsewhere it reads once, few, many or a size class.

j_call | v_call | clone_size | cdr3_aa
TRBJ2-7 | TRBV6-5 | - | CASGQPQGLDEQYF
TRBJ1-5 | TRBV27 | - | CASRPTGDGNQPQHF
TRBJ2-2 | TRBV28 | - | CASSLFGLSGVNTGELFF
TRBJ2-3 | TRBV6-1 | - | CASSETQGGTDTQYF
TRBJ1-2 | TRBV13 | few | CASSLSMQAYYGYTF
TRBJ2-5 | TRBV6-5 | - | CASSHSGRVGETQYF
TRBJ1-4 | TRBV7-9 | - | CASSQGWNEKLFF
TRBJ1-2 | TRBV27 | - | CASSFSPTGNGYTF
TRBJ2-2 | TRBV5-1 | - | CASSTKRTGGNTGELFF
TRBJ1-2 | TRBV7-8 | once | CASSKTGNYGYTF
TRBJ2-2 | TRBV10-2 | - | CASRDSGRSPGELFF
TRBJ2-7 | TRBV5-1 | - | CASSWPRDRKSYEQYF
TRBJ1-4 | TRBV7-9 | - | CAGQAVTNEKLFF
TRBJ1-2 | TRBV5-4 | - | CASSSGTVINYGYTF
TRBJ2-7 | TRBV29-1 | - | CSVAGQTYEQYF
TRBJ2-7 | TRBV28 | - | CASSPGQGGREQYF
TRBJ2-1 | TRBV11-2 | medium-sized | CASSLGAGVNNEQFF
TRBJ2-1 | TRBV13 | few | CASSLVAGYNEQFF
TRBJ1-2 | TRBV19 | - | CATTDGARPSNYGYTF
TRBJ2-2 | TRBV5-6 | - | CASSSEGLAPDGELFF
TRBJ2-7 | TRBV10-3 | - | CAISSRGQGRGEQYF
TRBJ2-5 | TRBV7-7 | few | CASSSLFAEGQETQYF
TRBJ2-3 | TRBV6-1 | - | CAVRIATDTQYF
TRBJ2-3 | TRBV29-1 | - | CSVTSQRTDTQYF
TRBJ2-5 | TRBV29-1 | - | CSAVRTGVEETQYF
TRBJ1-5 | TRBV2 | - | CASSEEETGWQPQHF
TRBJ2-1 | TRBV27 | - | CASSFESGDDYNEQFF
TRBJ1-4 | TRBV28 | - | CASYSGEKLFF
TRBJ2-3 | TRBV5-6 | medium-sized | CASSVGWAQGRDTQYF